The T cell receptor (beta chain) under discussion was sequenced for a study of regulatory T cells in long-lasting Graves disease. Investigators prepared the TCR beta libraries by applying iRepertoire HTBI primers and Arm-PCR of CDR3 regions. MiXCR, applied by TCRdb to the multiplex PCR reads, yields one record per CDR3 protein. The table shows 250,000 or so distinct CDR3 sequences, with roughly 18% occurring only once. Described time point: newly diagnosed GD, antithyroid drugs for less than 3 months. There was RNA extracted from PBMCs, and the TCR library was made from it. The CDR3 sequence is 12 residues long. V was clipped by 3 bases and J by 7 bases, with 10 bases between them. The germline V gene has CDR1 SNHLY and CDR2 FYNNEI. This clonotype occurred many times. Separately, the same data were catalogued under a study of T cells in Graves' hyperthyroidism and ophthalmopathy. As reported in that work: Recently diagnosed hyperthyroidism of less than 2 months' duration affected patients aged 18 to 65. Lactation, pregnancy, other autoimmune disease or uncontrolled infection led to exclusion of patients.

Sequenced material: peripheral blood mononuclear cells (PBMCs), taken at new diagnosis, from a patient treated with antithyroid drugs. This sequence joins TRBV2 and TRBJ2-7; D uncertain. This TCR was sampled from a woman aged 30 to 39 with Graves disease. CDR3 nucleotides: TGTGCCAGCAGTGATCGGCTCGGGGAGCAGTACTTC. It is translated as CASSDRLGEQYF.